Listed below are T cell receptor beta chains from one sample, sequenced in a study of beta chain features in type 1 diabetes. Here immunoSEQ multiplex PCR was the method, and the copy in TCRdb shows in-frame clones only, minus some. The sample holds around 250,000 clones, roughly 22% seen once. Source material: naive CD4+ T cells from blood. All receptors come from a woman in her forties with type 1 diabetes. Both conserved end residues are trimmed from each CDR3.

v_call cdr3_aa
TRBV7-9 ASSLAGGDL
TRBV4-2 ASSRTDREDGYT
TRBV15 ATRSTNEKLF
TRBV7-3 ASRMNRGTGELF
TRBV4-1 ASSQDTGRAQPQH
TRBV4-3 ASSLGPSGEQGQY
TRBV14 ASSQTGYEQY
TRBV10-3 AIRPGQGTSGRAYEQY
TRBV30 AWSPPWTGQRYEQY
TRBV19 ASSMMLSEGYT
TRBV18 ASSPTTGTGRRENIQY